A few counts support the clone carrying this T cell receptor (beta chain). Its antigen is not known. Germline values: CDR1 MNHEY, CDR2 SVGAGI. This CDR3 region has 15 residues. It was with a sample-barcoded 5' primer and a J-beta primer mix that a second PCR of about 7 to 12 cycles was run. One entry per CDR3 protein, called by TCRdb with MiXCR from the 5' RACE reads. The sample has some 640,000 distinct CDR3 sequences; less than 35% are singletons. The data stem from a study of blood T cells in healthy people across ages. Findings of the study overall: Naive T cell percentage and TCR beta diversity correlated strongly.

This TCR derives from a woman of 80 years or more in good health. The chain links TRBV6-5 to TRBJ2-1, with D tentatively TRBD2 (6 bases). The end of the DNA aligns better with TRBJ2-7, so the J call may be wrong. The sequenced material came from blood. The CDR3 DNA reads TGTGCCAGCAGTTACGTTCTAGCGCCCTACAATGAGCAGTACTTC. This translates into CASSYVLAPYNEQYF.